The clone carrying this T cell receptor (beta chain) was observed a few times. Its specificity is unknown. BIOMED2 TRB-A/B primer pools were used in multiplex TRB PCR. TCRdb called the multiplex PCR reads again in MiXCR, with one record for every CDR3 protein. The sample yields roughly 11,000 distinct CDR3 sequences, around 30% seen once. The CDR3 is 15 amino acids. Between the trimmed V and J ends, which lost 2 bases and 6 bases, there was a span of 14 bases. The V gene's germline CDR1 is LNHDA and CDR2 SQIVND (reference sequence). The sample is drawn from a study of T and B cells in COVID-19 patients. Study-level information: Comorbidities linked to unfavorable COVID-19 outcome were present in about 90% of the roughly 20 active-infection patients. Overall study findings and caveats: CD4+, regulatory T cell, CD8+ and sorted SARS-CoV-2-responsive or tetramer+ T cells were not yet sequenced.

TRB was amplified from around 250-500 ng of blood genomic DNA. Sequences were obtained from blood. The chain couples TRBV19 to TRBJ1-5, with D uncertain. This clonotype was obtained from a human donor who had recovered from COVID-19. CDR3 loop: CASSIRPGGIQPQHF. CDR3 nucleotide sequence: TGTGCCAGTAGTATAAGGCCAGGTGGTATTCAGCCCCAGCATTTT.